These 31 T cell receptor beta chains were all obtained from the same sample, sequenced in a study of graft-versus-host responses after intestinal transplantation. The method was immunoSEQ multiplex PCR; TCRdb's version includes in-frame clones alone and lacks a portion of them. Here the sample spans tens of thousands of clones, roughly 91% being singletons. Their cognate antigens are unknown. This specimen was unstimulated CD4+ T cells sorted from spleen or lymph node cells, taken before intestinal transplant. These receptor sequences come from a human donor who received an intestinal transplant.

The V call is TRBV5-6, the J call TRBJ1-3; D perhaps matches TRBD1 (5 bases). Trimming left V 3 bases short and J 8 bases short, with 21 bases between. Germline V gives CDR1 SGHDT, CDR2 YYEEEE. The CDR3 totals 16 residues. In DNA form, the CDR3 reads TGTGCCAGCAGCTCCGTCAGGGAAGAGCACTGGGACACCATATATTTT. It yields the protein CASSSVREEHWDTIYF.

This chain connects TRBV7-2 to TRBJ1-3; D gene uncertain. Germline V lookup: CDR1 SGHTA, CDR2 FQGNSA. This CDR3 has 16 residues. V was cut by 5 bases and J by 0 bases, with 14 bases left in between. DNA of the CDR3: TGTGCCAGCAGCCCCCTAGCACATTACTCTGGAAACACCATATATTTT. It translates to CASSPLAHYSGNTIYF.

The chain has TRBV11-1 and TRBJ1-5, with D perhaps matching TRBD1 (5 bases). The CDR3 runs to 17 residues. Per the germline V gene, CDR1 is SGHAT and CDR2 is FQDESV (reference sequence). The germline V and J ends were trimmed by 3 bases and 7 bases, with 22 bases remaining between them. The CDR3 sequence is CASSFSTVTREYQPQHF. The CDR3 coding sequence is TGTGCCAGCAGCTTTTCTACGGTAACCAGGGAATACCAGCCCCAGCATTTT.

This clone showed up just once. This chain uses TRBV2 with TRBJ2-3; TRBD2 might be the D (5 bases). Trimming took off 7 bases at V and 4 bases at J, with 12 bases between the two ends. This CDR3 is 13 amino acids long. Germline V gene sequence: CDR1 SNHLY, CDR2 FYNNEI. The CDR3 spells CASIVMGADTQYF. The CDR3, as DNA: TGTGCCAGCATCGTTATGGGAGCAGATACGCAGTATTTT.

This clone was detected only once. The chain uses TRBV5-1 and TRBJ2-7; tentatively, D is TRBD1 (6 bases). V was clipped by 0 bases and J by 7 bases, with 14 bases between them. Germline V gives CDR1 SGHRS, CDR2 YFSETQ. This CDR3 is built from 14 residues. The DNA for the CDR3 is TGCGCCAGCAGCTTGGTCCAGGGGATGGGTGAGCAGTACTTC. The encoded protein is CASSLVQGMGEQYF.

The chain links TRBV19 to TRBJ1-2; TRBD1 matches 7 bases. The germline CDR1 and CDR2 sequences are LNHDA and SQIVND (reference sequence). The trim removed 7 bases at V and 2 bases at J, leaving 7 bases unmatched. CDR3 length: 14 residues. The CDR3 DNA reads TGTGCCAGTATAAGTGGCAGGGGGAACTATGGCTACACCTTC. It specifies CASISGRGNYGYTF.

The V call is TRBV10-3, the J call TRBJ2-3; D gene uncertain. The CDR3 runs to 13 residues. Germline loops: CDR1 ENHRY, CDR2 SYGVKD. V lost 5 bases to trimming and J lost 1 base, with 7 bases between them. CDR3 amino acids: CAISPRGTDTQYF. In DNA form, the CDR3 reads TGTGCCATCAGTCCCCGGGGCACAGATACGCAGTATTTT.

This chain joins TRBV23-1 and TRBJ2-5, with D perhaps TRBD1 (6 bases). TRBV23-1 is classed as an ORF, of uncertain function. This CDR3 contains 13 residues. V was pared by 2 bases and J by 11 bases, with 15 bases between. CDR3: CASSQNRTVIQYF. The DNA for the CDR3 is TGCGCCAGCAGTCAAAATCGGACAGTGATTCAGTACTTC.

J is TRBJ2-1 and V is TRBV18, with a weak D call TRBD1 (6 bases). CDR1 KGHSH and CDR2 LQKENI come from the germline V gene. The CDR3 totals 14 residues. V lost 5 bases and J 0 bases, leaving 8 bases between the germline ends. CDR3 DNA sequence: TGTGCCAGCTCAGTGGACAGCTCCTACAATGAGCAGTTCTTC. This translates into CASSVDSSYNEQFF.

The V call is TRBV4-3, the J call TRBJ1-3, with 7 bases aligning to TRBD1. The V gene's germline CDR1 is LGHNA and CDR2 YSLEER. CDR3 length: 17 residues. Trimming removed 3 bases from V and 0 bases from J; junction bases left unmatched: 8. DNA of the CDR3: TGCGCCAGCAGCCAGGCATTAGGGGGCAGCTCTGGAAACACCATATATTTT. Amino acid sequence: CASSQALGGSSGNTIYF.

V usage is TRBV6-6 and J usage is TRBJ1-6; 10 bases match TRBD1. V shed 0 bases, J shed 10 bases, and the junction held 6 bases outside the gene matches. The CDR3 spans 16 residues. Germline assignment: CDR1 MNHNY and CDR2 SVGAGI (reference sequence). The CDR3 DNA sequence: TGTGCCAGCAGTTACTCGCCGGGACAGGGGTACTCACCCCTCCACTTT. Translation gives CASSYSPGQGYSPLHF.

The chain has TRBV7-8 and TRBJ1-4; D not resolved. Germline-derived CDR1 and CDR2 are SGHVS and FQNEAQ. CDR3 length: 14 amino acids. V gave up 3 bases and J gave up 5 bases, with 10 bases separating them. The CDR3 region is CASSFRLQNEKLFF. As DNA, the CDR3 is TGTGCCAGCAGCTTCCGACTCCAGAATGAAAAACTGTTTTTT.

J is TRBJ1-3 and V is TRBV5-1; 12 bases agree with TRBD1. The CDR3 length is 17 residues. Germline V gives CDR1 SGHRS, CDR2 YFSETQ. J lost 0 bases, V lost 2 bases, and 3 bases had no gene match. The CDR3 nucleotides read TGCGCCAGCAGCTTAGGGACAGGGGGCCTCTCTGGAAACACCATATATTTT. It is translated as CASSLGTGGLSGNTIYF. The whole variable domain, filled in from reference TRBV5-1 and TRBJ1-3, reads KAGVTQTPRYLIKTRGQQVTLSCSPISGHRSVSWYQQTPGQGLQFLFEYFSETQRNKGNFPGRFSGRQFSNSRSEMNVSTLELGDSALYLCASSLGTGGLSGNTIYFGEGSWLTVV.

The CDR3 loop is CSVGRYNEQFF. CDR3 DNA sequence: TGCAGCGTTGGGCGGTACAATGAGCAGTTCTTC. The V and J genes are TRBV29-1 and TRBJ2-1; D unclear. Germline CDR1 is SQVTM and CDR2 is ANQGSEA. The CDR3 spans 11 residues. V was pared by 4 bases and J by 4 bases, with 5 bases between.

V usage is TRBV6-5 and J usage is TRBJ2-2; no definite D call. There are 16 residues in the CDR3. The V gene lost 3 bases and the J gene lost 4 bases, with 15 bases spanning the gap. Germline values: CDR1 MNHEY, CDR2 SVGAGI. CDR3 sequence (DNA): TGTGCCAGCAGTTATGAGCCCGCCGCCCCCACCGGGGAGCTGTTTTTT. Its translation: CASSYEPAAPTGELFF.

V and J are TRBV5-1 and TRBJ2-7; 7 positions agree with TRBD1. V dropped 2 bases and J dropped 5; count of bases not matched to a gene: 10. The CDR3 extends over 15 amino acids. Germline loops: CDR1 SGHRS, CDR2 YFSETQ. The DNA for the CDR3 is TGCGCCAGCAGCTTAGGGACAGCTTTCCCTAACGAGCAGTACTTC. Protein: CASSLGTAFPNEQYF.

V is TRBV5-1 and J is TRBJ2-5; a possible D gene is TRBD1 (6 bases). The length of the CDR3 is 13 residues. Germline CDR1 and CDR2: SGHRS and YFSETQ. Trimming removed 4 bases from V and 2 bases from J, with 9 bases in between. The CDR3 DNA reads as TGCGCCAGCAGCCCTGGACAGCAAGAGACCCAGTACTTC. Its translation is CASSPGQQETQYF.

This clone appeared a single time. The rearrangement joins TRBV18 to TRBJ2-7; a possible D gene is TRBD1 (5 bases). V was pared by 6 bases and J by 4 bases, with 10 bases between. This CDR3 has 12 residues. Germline loops: CDR1 KGHSH, CDR2 LQKENI. This chain's CDR3 is CASSKQGYEQYF. CDR3 DNA sequence: TGTGCCAGCTCCAAGCAGGGTTACGAGCAGTACTTC.

The rearrangement joins TRBV14 to TRBJ1-6; 10 bases match TRBD1. Germline CDR1 SGHDN, CDR2 FVKESK. The CDR3 covers 16 residues. J gave up 9 bases and V 0 bases, and 5 bases lay outside the gene matches. The CDR3 here is CASSQDAGTGASPLHF. In DNA, the CDR3 is TGTGCCAGCAGCCAAGATGCCGGGACAGGGGCTTCACCCCTCCACTTT. The variable domain in full, with the rest retrieved from reference TRBV14 and TRBJ1-6, is EAGVTQFPSHSVIEKGQTVTLRCDPISGHDNLYWYRRVMGKEIKFLLHFVKESKQDESGMPNNRFLAERTGGTYSTLKVQPAELEDSGVYFCASSQDAGTGASPLHFGNGTRLTVT.

This clone is a singleton in its sample. The rearrangement joins TRBV9 to TRBJ2-7; no definite D call. The CDR3 is 14 residues long. Per germline, CDR1 SGDLS and CDR2 YYNGEE. The ends were cut back, 0 bases at V and 3 bases at J, with 10 bases in the middle. The CDR3 DNA follows: TGTGCCAGCAGCGTAGAGCTAGGAAACTACGAGCAGTACTTC. Residues: CASSVELGNYEQYF.

This chain links TRBV9 with TRBJ2-5, with 11 bases aligning to TRBD2. V lost 3 bases, J lost 4 bases, and 8 bases stayed unmatched. Germline V gene lookup returns CDR1 SGDLS and CDR2 YYNGEE. CDR3 length equals 16 residues. In DNA form, the CDR3 reads TGTGCCAGCAGCGACTTTAGCGGGGGGGCGGGAGAGACCCAGTACTTC. Its translation is CASSDFSGGAGETQYF.

This chain joins TRBV10-3 and TRBJ2-6; D possibly corresponds to TRBD1 (5 bases). Germline-derived CDR1 and CDR2 are ENHRY and SYGVKD. V was shortened by 4 bases and J by 0 bases, with 10 bases between the two germline ends. The CDR3 contains 16 residues. For the CDR3, the DNA is TGTGCCATCAGTGTTGAAACAGGCTCTGGGGCCAACGTCCTGACTTTC. Amino acid sequence: CAISVETGSGANVLTF.

The J gene is TRBJ2-7, the V gene TRBV9; 8 bases agree with TRBD1. The CDR3 has 14 amino acids. Germline assignment: CDR1 SGDLS and CDR2 YYNGEE. V trimming: 6 bases; J trimming: 2 bases; junction bases outside the gene matches: 7. CDR3 region: CASTKGTGPYEQYF. The CDR3 nucleotides read TGTGCCAGCACCAAGGGGACAGGCCCCTACGAGCAGTACTTC.

This clone was found once. V usage is TRBV19 and J usage is TRBJ2-6; 10 nucleotides line up with TRBD1. After removal of 7 bases from V and 2 bases from J, the junction contained 5 bases not matched to a gene. This CDR3 is built from 16 residues. The germline V gene has CDR1 LNHDA and CDR2 SQIVND (reference sequence). The CDR3 sequence is CASTRQGATGANVLTF. The CDR3, as DNA: TGTGCCAGTACAAGACAGGGGGCGACTGGGGCCAACGTCCTGACTTTC.

There are a few counts of this clone. The genes are TRBV11-3 and TRBJ2-5; D not certain. The V gene lost 1 base and the J gene lost 4 bases, with 7 bases spanning the gap. The germline gives CDR1 SGHNT, CDR2 YENEEA. This CDR3 is 13 amino acids long. The CDR3 region is CASSLVSGETQYF. CDR3 sequence (DNA): TGTGCCAGCAGCTTAGTGAGTGGAGAGACCCAGTACTTC. The entire variable domain, with the rest obtained from reference TRBV11-3 and TRBJ2-5, is as follows: EAGVVQSPRYKIIEKKQPVAFWCNPISGHNTLYWYLQNLGQGPELLIRYENEEAVDDSQLPKDRFSAERLKGVDSTLKIQPAELGDSAVYLCASSLVSGETQYFGPGTRLLVL.

This clone was detected only once. The chain links TRBV7-9 to TRBJ1-1; possibly TRBD1 for D (6 bases). Trimming took off 3 bases at V and 1 base at J, with 12 bases between the two ends. There are 15 residues in the CDR3. Germline CDR1 reads SEHNR; CDR2 reads FQNEAQ (reference sequence). CDR3 protein: CASSLGDRQNTEAFF. The CDR3 nucleotides are TGTGCCAGCAGCTTGGGCGACAGGCAGAACACTGAAGCTTTCTTT.

This clone has a single count. The chain joins TRBV10-2 to TRBJ2-7, with D possibly TRBD2 on 6 matching bases. Trimming removed 0 bases at V and 3 bases at J, with 12 bases between. The CDR3 loop spans 15 amino acids. Germline CDR1 and CDR2: WSHSY and SAAADI. The CDR3: CASSESVGGGYEQYF. CDR3 nucleotides: TGCGCCAGCAGTGAGTCGGTCGGGGGAGGCTACGAGCAGTACTTC.

The V gene is TRBV4-3, the J gene TRBJ2-4; 10 bases line up with TRBD2. V trimming: 4 bases; J trimming: 3 bases; junction bases outside the gene matches: 3. Germline V gene data show CDR1 as LGHNA and CDR2 as YSLEER. The CDR3 is 15 amino acids. CDR3 nucleotides: TGCGCCAGCAGCCGCGAGCGGGGGGGCAAAAACATTCAGTACTTC. This translates into CASSRERGGKNIQYF.

The CDR3 protein is CASSEQGEAQYF. CDR3 nucleotide sequence: TGTGCCAGCAGTGAGCAGGGTGAGGCCCAGTACTTC. V is TRBV2 and J is TRBJ2-5; a possible D gene is TRBD1 (5 bases). V was shortened by 3 bases and J by 9 bases, with 11 bases between the two germline ends. Germline loops: CDR1 SNHLY, CDR2 FYNNEI. The CDR3 has 12 amino acids.

This chain uses TRBV4-3 with TRBJ1-2; D remains ambiguous. Looked up from germline, CDR1 is LGHNA and CDR2 is YSLEER. Trimming removed 0 bases at V and 2 bases at J, with 7 bases between. CDR3 length: 14 amino acids. Here the CDR3 DNA reads TGCGCCAGCAGCCAAGATCAGGCAAACTATGGCTACACCTTC. It translates to CASSQDQANYGYTF.

This chain connects TRBV19 to TRBJ2-7, with 7 nucleotides matching TRBD1. CDR3 length: 14 residues. Per the germline V gene, CDR1 is LNHDA and CDR2 is SQIVND (reference sequence). V dropped 3 bases and J dropped 1; count of bases not matched to a gene: 3. The CDR3 coding sequence is TGTGCCAGTAGTATCACAGGGGCGTCCTACGAGCAGTACTTC. Its protein product is CASSITGASYEQYF.